This entry concerns a single T cell receptor beta chain. Sequencing used immunoSEQ multiplex PCR; TCRdb keeps in-frame clones, though not all of them. The sample yields some 150,000 clones, about four fifths seen once. The CDR3 length is 18 residues. Germline CDR1 SGHTA, CDR2 FQGNSA. V gave up 1 base and J gave up 2 bases; unmatched junction bases: 10. This entry is derived from a study of blood T cell repertoires in COVID-19. Study summary: COVID-19 samples collected from the United States, Italy and Spain covered acute and convalescent phases.

During the 2 weeks before they entered the study, exposed participants had met someone with a PCR-confirmed or clinician-diagnosed COVID-19 case. Sequenced sample: PBMCs or T cells enriched from blood (not recorded which). This clonotype was sampled from a woman in her forties or fifties who had been exposed to COVID-19. The chain uses TRBV7-2 and TRBJ1-3, with 8 bases matching TRBD1. CDR3 sequence (DNA): TGTGCCAGCAGCTTAGTTTTAGGACAGGGTGGTGCTGGAAACACCATATATTTT. The encoded protein is CASSLVLGQGGAGNTIYF. Using reference TRBV7-2 and TRBJ1-3 for the parts outside the CDR3, the full variable domain is GAGVSQSPSNKVTEKGKDVELRCDPISGHTALYWYRQSLGQGLEFLIYFQGNSAPDKSGLPSDRFSAERTGGSVSTLTIQRTQQEDSAVYLCASSLVLGQGGAGNTIYFGEGSWLTVV.